The rows below give T cell receptor beta chains drawn from one sample of a study of CD8 T cell repertoires and HIV-1 epitope variants. Method: immunoSEQ multiplex PCR; TCRdb's copy keeps in-frame clones and lacks some. The sample consists of 2,000 to 2,500 clones, about 76% of them appearing once. Antigen specificity for these receptors is unknown. Material for sequencing was cultured CD8+ T cells derived from PBMCs. The receptors shown here come from a male donor with HIV. The CDR3 runs from the conserved cysteine through the conserved F or W. A D gene is named only where the DNA matches it firmly. For some rows the clone size is stated as once, few or many, or as a class when expanded; others skip it.

D: TRBD1
size: -
J: TRBJ2-7
V: TRBV27
CDR3: CASSFRTGGYEQYF
DNA: TGTGCCAGCAGTTTTCGGACAGGCGGCTACGAGCAGTACTTC

D: TRBD1
size: -
J: TRBJ1-6
V: TRBV27
CDR3: CASSSGTALHF
DNA: TGTGCCAGCAGTTCCGGGACAGCCCTCCACTTT

D: -
size: few
J: TRBJ1-1
V: TRBV20-1
CDR3: CSARQTEAFF
DNA: TGCAGTGCTAGACAGACTGAAGCTTTCTTT

D: -
size: -
J: TRBJ1-5
V: TRBV19
CDR3: CASRTEAGPDQPQHF
DNA: TGTGCCAGTAGGACGGAGGCAGGGCCCGATCAGCCCCAGCATTTT

D: TRBD1
size: once
J: TRBJ1-5
V: TRBV28
CDR3: CASSQGQEAQPQHF
DNA: TGTGCCAGCAGCCAGGGACAGGAGGCCCAGCCCCAGCATTTT

D: -
size: -
J: TRBJ1-1
V: TRBV4-2
CDR3: CASSQVNTEAFF
DNA: TGTGCCAGCAGCCAAGTGAACACTGAAGCTTTCTTT

D: TRBD1
size: -
J: TRBJ2-2
V: TRBV9
CDR3: CASSPPLRQGAYTGELFF
DNA: TGTGCCAGCAGCCCCCCGCTAAGACAGGGGGCTTACACCGGGGAGCTGTTTTTT

D: -
size: -
J: TRBJ1-5
V: TRBV6-1
CDR3: CASSEGQENQPQHF
DNA: TGTGCCAGCAGTGAAGGACAGGAAAATCAGCCCCAGCATTTT

D: TRBD1
size: -
J: TRBJ1-2
V: TRBV7-9
CDR3: CASSWDRASGYTF
DNA: TGTGCCAGCAGCTGGGACAGGGCAAGTGGCTACACCTTC

D: TRBD2
size: -
J: TRBJ2-3
V: TRBV5-4
CDR3: CASSPGTSVTDTQYF
DNA: TGTGCCAGCAGCCCCGGGACTAGCGTCACAGATACGCAGTATTTT

D: -
size: -
J: TRBJ2-7
V: TRBV7-2
CDR3: CASSLRAGEQYF
DNA: TGTGCCAGCAGCTTACGAGCGGGCGAGCAGTACTTC

D: -
size: -
J: TRBJ2-3
V: TRBV2
CDR3: CASRMGGGWTDTQYF
DNA: TGTGCCAGCCGAATGGGAGGGGGTTGGACAGATACGCAGTATTTT

D: -
size: -
J: TRBJ1-4
V: TRBV5-8
CDR3: CASSTVGQINEKLFF
DNA: TGTGCCAGCAGTACAGTCGGACAAATTAATGAAAAACTGTTTTTT

D: -
size: -
J: TRBJ2-4
V: TRBV29-1
CDR3: CSAIVEEF
DNA: TGCAGCGCAATTGTGGAGGAGTTC

D: -
size: few
J: TRBJ2-1
V: TRBV14
CDR3: CASSQDRKPYNEQFF
DNA: TGTGCCAGCAGCCAAGATCGGAAGCCCTACAATGAGCAGTTCTTC

D: TRBD2
size: -
J: TRBJ2-2
V: TRBV30
CDR3: CAWSSSTGGPIGELFF
DNA: TGTGCCTGGAGTTCCTCAACGGGGGGGCCGATCGGGGAGCTGTTTTTT

D: -
size: once
J: TRBJ1-5
V: TRBV19
CDR3: CASSIQGGGDSNQPQHF
DNA: TGTGCCAGTAGTATCCAAGGTGGAGGGGATAGCAATCAGCCCCAGCATTTT

D: TRBD2
size: -
J: TRBJ2-4
V: TRBV27
CDR3: CASSLGTSGSNQYF
DNA: TGTGCCAGCAGTTTAGGGACTAGCGGGAGTAATCAGTACTTC

D: -
size: -
J: TRBJ2-5
V: TRBV5-8
CDR3: CASSPFWGGLQETQYF
DNA: TGTGCCAGCAGCCCGTTTTGGGGAGGCCTCCAAGAGACCCAGTACTTC

D: TRBD2
size: -
J: TRBJ2-3
V: TRBV18
CDR3: CASSPSGRATDTQYF
DNA: TGTGCCAGCTCACCAAGCGGGAGGGCAACAGATACGCAGTATTTT

D: -
size: -
J: TRBJ2-7
V: TRBV19
CDR3: CASTPSGDNGYEQYF
DNA: TGTGCCAGTACCCCATCGGGGGATAACGGGTACGAGCAGTACTTC

D: TRBD1
size: -
J: TRBJ2-1
V: TRBV9
CDR3: CASSVTGSYNEQFF
DNA: TGTGCCAGCAGCGTGACAGGGTCGTACAATGAGCAGTTCTTC

D: TRBD2
size: -
J: TRBJ2-1
V: TRBV13
CDR3: CASSISGRDMLNEQFF
DNA: TGTGCCAGCAGCATCAGCGGGAGGGACATGTTGAATGAGCAGTTCTTC

D: -
size: -
J: TRBJ2-3
V: TRBV7-7
CDR3: CASSLEGSTDTQYF
DNA: TGTGCTAGCAGCTTGGAGGGGTCCACAGATACGCAGTATTTT

D: TRBD1
size: -
J: TRBJ1-1
V: TRBV15
CDR3: CATSPRGVTGTTEAFF
DNA: TGTGCCACCAGCCCGCGGGGGGTGACAGGGACCACTGAAGCTTTCTTT

D: TRBD1
size: -
J: TRBJ1-5
V: TRBV19
CDR3: CASSKDRSASNQPQHF
DNA: TGTGCCAGTAGTAAGGACAGGAGTGCGAGCAATCAGCCCCAGCATTTT

D: TRBD1
size: -
J: TRBJ2-3
V: TRBV18
CDR3: CASSPEYRGSTDTQYF
DNA: TGTGCCAGCTCACCAGAGTACAGGGGGAGCACAGATACGCAGTATTTT

D: TRBD2
size: once
J: TRBJ2-1
V: TRBV28
CDR3: CASSLSSGGYNEQFF
DNA: TGTGCCAGCAGTTTATCTAGCGGGGGATACAATGAGCAGTTCTTC

D: TRBD1
size: once
J: TRBJ2-3
V: TRBV6-1
CDR3: CASSVYTGASTDTQYF
DNA: TGTGCCAGCAGTGTCTATACAGGGGCGAGCACAGATACGCAGTATTTT